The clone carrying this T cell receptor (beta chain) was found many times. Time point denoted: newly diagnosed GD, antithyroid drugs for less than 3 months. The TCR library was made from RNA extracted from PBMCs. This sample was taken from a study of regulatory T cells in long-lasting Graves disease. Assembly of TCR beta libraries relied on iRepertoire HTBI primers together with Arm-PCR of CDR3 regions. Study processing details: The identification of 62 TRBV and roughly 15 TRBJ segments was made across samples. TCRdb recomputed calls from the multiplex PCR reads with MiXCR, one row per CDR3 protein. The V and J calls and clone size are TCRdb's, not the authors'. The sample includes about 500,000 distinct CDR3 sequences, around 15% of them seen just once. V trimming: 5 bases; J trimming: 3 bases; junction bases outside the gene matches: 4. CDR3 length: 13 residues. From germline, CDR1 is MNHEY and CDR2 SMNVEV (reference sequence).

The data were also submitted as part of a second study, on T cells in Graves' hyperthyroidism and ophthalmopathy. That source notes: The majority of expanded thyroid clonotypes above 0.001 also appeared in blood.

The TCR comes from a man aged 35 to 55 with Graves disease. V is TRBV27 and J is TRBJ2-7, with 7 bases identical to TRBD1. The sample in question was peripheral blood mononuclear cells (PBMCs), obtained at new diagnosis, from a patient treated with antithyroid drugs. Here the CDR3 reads CASSQTGFYEQYF. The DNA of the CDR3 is TGTGCCAGCAGTCAGACAGGGTTCTACGAGCAGTACTTC.